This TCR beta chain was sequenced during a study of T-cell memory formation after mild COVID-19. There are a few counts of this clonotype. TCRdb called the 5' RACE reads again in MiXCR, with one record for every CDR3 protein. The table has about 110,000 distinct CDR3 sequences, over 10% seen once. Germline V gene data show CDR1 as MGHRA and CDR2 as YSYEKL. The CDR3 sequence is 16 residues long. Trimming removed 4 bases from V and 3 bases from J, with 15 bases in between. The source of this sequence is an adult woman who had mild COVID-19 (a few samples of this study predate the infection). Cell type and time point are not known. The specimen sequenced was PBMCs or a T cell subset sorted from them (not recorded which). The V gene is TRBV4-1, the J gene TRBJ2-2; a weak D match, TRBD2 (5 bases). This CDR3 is CASSLPWGEDTGELFF. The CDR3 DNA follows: TGCGCCAGCAGCCTTCCCTGGGGAGAGGACACCGGGGAGCTGTTTTTT.